The 28 T cell receptor beta chains below come from one sample, sequenced in a study of blood T cell repertoires in COVID-19. TCRdb's table, derived via immunoSEQ multiplex PCR, lists solely in-frame clones and lacks some. The sample yields under 200,000 clones, more than 75% seen once. Material: peripheral blood. All receptors derive from a man aged 40-49 years with active or convalescent COVID-19.

The chain couples TRBV4-2 to TRBJ1-6; a weak D match, TRBD1 (5 bases). CDR3 length: 15 amino acids. Per germline, CDR1 LGHNA and CDR2 YNFKEQ. V lost 3 bases, J lost 7 bases, and 13 bases lay in between. CDR3 sequence: CASSQIGTENSPLHF. In DNA form, the CDR3 reads TGTGCCAGCAGCCAGATCGGGACTGAAAATTCACCCCTCCACTTT.

J is TRBJ2-1 and V is TRBV7-2; the match to TRBD2 covers 8 bases. In germline, CDR1 is SGHTA, CDR2 FQGNSA. The CDR3 runs 13 residues. After removal of 4 bases from V and 10 bases from J, the junction contained 6 bases not matched to a gene. CDR3 nucleotides: TGTGCCAGCAGCTCGCTAGCGGGCGGGGAGCAGTTCTTC. As protein: CASSSLAGGEQFF.

The V and J genes are TRBV19 and TRBJ1-6; the D is unclear. V lost 3 bases to trimming and J lost 4 bases, with 13 bases between them. CDR1 is LNHDA, CDR2 SQIVND, per germline (reference sequence). The CDR3 is 16 residues long. This chain's CDR3 is CASSIGRTVYNSPLHF. For the CDR3, the DNA is TGTGCCAGTAGTATCGGTCGCACAGTTTATAATTCACCCCTCCACTTT.

The chain carries TRBV6-1 and TRBJ1-2, with 10 bases lining up with TRBD1. Per germline, CDR1 MNHNS and CDR2 SASEGT. The CDR3 is 14 amino acids. V shed 3 bases and J 7 bases; nucleotides not matched to a gene: 5. CDR3 DNA: TGTGCCAGCAGTGACGGGACAGGGGCGGCTGGCTACACCTTC. Amino acids: CASSDGTGAAGYTF.

This chain connects TRBV3-1 (or the pseudogene TRBV3-2) to TRBJ1-1; weak D call: TRBD1 (6 bases). V lost 2 bases, J lost 5 bases, and 12 bases lay in between. The CDR3 spans 14 residues. Germline-derived CDR1 and CDR2 are LGHDT and YNNKEL (reference sequence). The CDR3 nucleotides are TGTGCCAGCAGCCAACTCGGGAGGGGGACTGAAGCTTTCTTT. Translated: CASSQLGRGTEAFF.

In its sample, this clone was seen a few times. V usage is TRBV2 and J usage is TRBJ1-2; D is unclear. Germline values: CDR1 SNHLY, CDR2 FYNNEI. The CDR3 loop spans 17 amino acids. V lost 4 bases and J 4 bases, leaving 22 bases between the germline ends. The CDR3 DNA is TGTGCCAGCAGTGCGACTTGGGTAACGAGGGCAGGCTATGGCTACACCTTC. This sequence encodes CASSATWVTRAGYGYTF.

This rearrangement joins TRBV5-1 to TRBJ1-2; perhaps TRBD1 as D (6 bases). The CDR3 totals 13 residues. The V end lost 4 bases, the J end lost 4 bases, and 11 bases lay between the germline ends. Germline V gives CDR1 SGHRS, CDR2 YFSETQ. The CDR3 reads CASSPRTAYGYTF. The CDR3 region has the DNA TGCGCCAGCAGCCCGAGGACAGCCTATGGCTACACCTTC.

The rearrangement links TRBV5-4 to TRBJ2-5, with D maybe TRBD1 (7 bases). The germline V gene has CDR1 SGHNT and CDR2 YYREEE (reference sequence). The CDR3 covers 15 residues. Trimming removed 4 bases from V and 2 bases from J, with 15 bases in between. The CDR3 coding sequence is TGTGCCAGCAGCACGCAGGGGGGAGGTCAAGAGACCCAGTACTTC. Its protein product is CASSTQGGGQETQYF.

This clone was detected a few times. The chain couples TRBV28 to TRBJ1-2; 7 bases line up with TRBD1. Germline trimming cut 6 bases from V and 8 bases from J; bases unmatched to any gene: 12. The V gene's germline CDR1 is MDHEN and CDR2 SYDVKM. There are 14 residues in the CDR3. CDR3: CASSQTYRGGGYTF. The CDR3 nucleotides read TGTGCCAGCAGCCAAACGTACAGGGGCGGGGGCTACACCTTC.

V gene TRBV5-4 combines with J gene TRBJ2-4, with 7 bases fitting TRBD1. This CDR3 is built from 15 residues. V shed 0 bases and J 3 bases; nucleotides not matched to a gene: 3. Germline CDR1 reads SGHNT; CDR2 reads YYREEE (reference sequence). The CDR3 here is CASSLGQGDKNIQYF. The CDR3 DNA reads TGTGCCAGCAGCTTGGGACAGGGTGACAAAAACATTCAGTACTTC.

The chain uses TRBV10-3 and TRBJ1-2, with D uncertain. Trimming pared 6 bases from V and 7 bases from J, leaving 15 bases between. The CDR3 runs 13 residues. Germline V gives CDR1 ENHRY, CDR2 SYGVKD. For the CDR3, the DNA is TGTGCCATCAGGGGCCAGGCTGTCGGTGGCTACACCTTC. Translation gives CAIRGQAVGGYTF.

V usage is TRBV30 and J usage is TRBJ1-2; 7 positions agree with TRBD1. CDR1 is GTSNPN and CDR2 is SVGIG in the germline V gene (reference sequence). Trimming took 3 bases from V and 0 from J; bases not matched to a gene: 1. This CDR3 is built from 13 residues. CDR3: CAWSGQANYGYTF. The CDR3 nucleotides are TGTGCCTGGAGCGGACAGGCTAACTATGGCTACACCTTC.

CDR3 DNA sequence: TGTGCCAGCAGTTACTCAAGGGGGCGCAACTATGGCTACACCTTC. This codes for CASSYSRGRNYGYTF. The chain recombines TRBV6-5 with TRBJ1-2; the match to TRBD1 covers 7 bases. Germline loops: CDR1 MNHEY, CDR2 SVGAGI. Trimming at V came to 0 bases and at J to 2 bases, leaving 3 bases not matched to a gene. The CDR3 contains 15 residues.

This clone showed up just once. The CDR3 loop is CASSLSVEGANSPLHF. In nucleotides, the CDR3 is TGTGCCAGCAGCTTAAGCGTTGAGGGGGCTAATTCACCCCTCCACTTT. The gene calls are TRBV7-9 and TRBJ1-6; 7 bases map to TRBD1. V shed 2 bases, J shed 6 bases, and the junction held 7 bases outside the gene matches. Germline V gene lookup returns CDR1 SEHNR and CDR2 FQNEAQ (reference sequence). The CDR3 consists of 16 residues.

The chain is built from TRBV19 and TRBJ1-6; maybe TRBD1 (6 bases). The CDR3 runs 16 residues. Deletions cut 1 base from V and 9 bases from J, with 16 bases between. CDR1 is LNHDA and CDR2 is SQIVND in the germline V gene (reference sequence). CDR3 protein: CASSIAGAQGISPLHF. The DNA of the CDR3 is TGTGCCAGTAGTATAGCAGGGGCCCAGGGGATTTCACCCCTCCACTTT.

This chain uses TRBV6-2 or TRBV6-3 with TRBJ1-1; D gene ambiguous. The CDR3 runs 16 residues. The V end was cut by 0 bases, the J end by 4 bases, with 15 bases between. Germline CDR1 and CDR2: MNHEY and SVGEGT. In DNA, the CDR3 is TGTGCCAGCAGTTACTCGCCTAAGAGGGCGGGCACTGAAGCTTTCTTT. This translates into CASSYSPKRAGTEAFF.

The V call is TRBV11-2, the J call TRBJ2-1, with D perhaps matching TRBD2 (6 bases). CDR1 is SGHAT, CDR2 FQNNGV, per germline. The ends were cut back, 5 bases at V and 1 base at J, with 12 bases in the middle. This CDR3 is 15 amino acids long. This CDR3 is CASSQARGSYNEQFF. The CDR3, as DNA: TGTGCCAGCAGCCAAGCACGGGGGTCCTACAATGAGCAGTTCTTC.

This chain joins TRBV11-3 and TRBJ2-2; D is possibly TRBD1 (6 bases). V was pared by 5 bases and J by 6 bases, with 13 bases between. This CDR3 has 14 residues. Germline V lookup: CDR1 SGHNT, CDR2 YENEEA. The CDR3 loop is CASSVTGLAGELFF. Written as DNA, the CDR3 is TGTGCCAGCAGCGTAACAGGGTTGGCCGGGGAGCTGTTTTTT.

J is TRBJ1-5 and V is TRBV19; 9 bases are a match to TRBD1. J was trimmed by 4 bases and V by 3 bases; bases with no gene match: 4. Germline CDR1 reads LNHDA; CDR2 reads SQIVND (reference sequence). CDR3 length equals 15 residues. The CDR3 DNA follows: TGTGCCAGTAGTATCGGACAGGGGCTAAATCAGCCCCAGCATTTT. This encodes CASSIGQGLNQPQHF.

V and J are TRBV20-1 and TRBJ2-7; perhaps TRBD1 as D (5 bases). V was clipped by 4 bases and J by 3 bases, with 7 bases between them. The germline V gene encodes CDR1 DFQATT and CDR2 SNEGSKA (reference sequence). The CDR3 is 11 amino acids. As DNA, the CDR3 is TGCAGTGCTATCGACAGCTACGAGCAGTACTTC. The encoded protein is CSAIDSYEQYF.

The chain has TRBV5-1 and TRBJ2-5; 8 bases match TRBD2. V was clipped by 2 bases and J by 1 base; unmatched bases: 1. Germline V gives CDR1 SGHRS, CDR2 YFSETQ. This CDR3 is 14 amino acids long. The CDR3, as DNA: TGCGCCAGCAGCTTTAGCGGGGCCCAAGAGACCCAGTACTTC. Protein: CASSFSGAQETQYF.

This chain uses TRBV6-5 with TRBJ2-7; possible D gene TRBD1, 5 bases. Germline CDR1 MNHEY, CDR2 SVGAGI. This CDR3 is built from 14 residues. V was cut by 7 bases and J by 1 base, with 14 bases left in between. The CDR3 region has the DNA TGTGCCAGCAAGCCCGGCAGGGTATCCTACGAGCAGTACTTC. It specifies CASKPGRVSYEQYF.

CDR3 in amino acids: CASSLRPSGGSSYNEQFF. CDR3 bases: TGTGCCAGCAGCTTACGGCCTAGCGGGGGTAGCTCCTACAATGAGCAGTTCTTC. The V call is TRBV7-2, the J call TRBJ2-1, with 10 nucleotides matching TRBD2. Losses at the gene ends were 2 bases for V and 0 bases for J; bases not matched to a gene: 7. The germline V gene has CDR1 SGHTA and CDR2 FQGNSA. There are 18 residues in the CDR3.

This rearrangement joins TRBV25-1 to TRBJ1-3; D is possibly TRBD1 (5 bases). Germline CDR1 and CDR2: MGHDK and SYGVNS. The CDR3 spans 15 residues. Trimming removed 3 bases at V and 0 bases at J, with 9 bases between. The CDR3: CASSDGDYSGNTIYF. CDR3 DNA sequence: TGTGCCAGCAGTGACGGGGACTACTCTGGAAACACCATATATTTT.

This chain connects TRBV30 to TRBJ1-3, with D maybe TRBD1 (6 bases). The germline V gene has CDR1 GTSNPN and CDR2 SVGIG (reference sequence). Trimming took 7 bases from V and 0 from J, leaving 16 bases between them. The CDR3 loop spans 15 amino acids. CDR3 loop: CASNLGQLSGNTIYF. The CDR3 nucleotides read TGTGCCTCGAATTTAGGACAGCTCTCTGGAAACACCATATATTTT.

This clone was seen just once. The chain has TRBV4-1 and TRBJ1-4; a weak D match, TRBD1 (6 bases). With 1 base removed from V and 3 bases from J, the gap between germline ends came to 9 bases. Germline V gives CDR1 MGHRA, CDR2 YSYEKL. This CDR3 comprises 15 residues. CDR3 in amino acids: CASSQGGGANEKLFF. As DNA, the CDR3 is TGCGCCAGCAGCCAAGGAGGGGGGGCTAATGAAAAACTGTTTTTT.

This clone was picked up a small number of times. The chain carries TRBV3-1 (or the pseudogene TRBV3-2) and TRBJ1-4; TRBD1 matches 7 bases. This CDR3 is 13 amino acids long. Germline CDR1 and CDR2: LGHDT and YNNKEL (reference sequence). V dropped 6 bases and J dropped 11; count of bases not matched to a gene: 9. The CDR3 region has the DNA TGTGCCAGCAGTCAGAGCAGGGGGAGGAAACTGTTTTTT. Translating it yields CASSQSRGRKLFF.

This chain joins TRBV11-1 and TRBJ1-1; 7 positions agree with TRBD1. Per germline, CDR1 SGHAT and CDR2 FQDESV (reference sequence). The CDR3 loop spans 14 amino acids. With 4 bases clipped from V and 5 bases from J, the junction kept 7 bases outside the gene matches. This CDR3 is CASSYNRGRTEAFF. The CDR3 DNA reads as TGTGCCAGCAGCTACAACAGGGGAAGAACTGAAGCTTTCTTT.